This T cell receptor (beta chain) emerged from a study of OX40 agonist ivuxolimab in advanced cancers. Study-wide background: Among those enrolled, mean age was approximately 62 years (range roughly 23 to 85) and over 70% were male. Three patients showed partial responses: one hepatocellular carcinoma and two cutaneous melanoma cases. Study-level findings and limits: At doses 0.1 to 3.0 mg/kg, CD4+ and CD8+ clones expanded.

Using immunoSEQ multiplex PCR, the repertoire was profiled, and TCRdb retains in-frame clones only, with some absent. The data show 25,000 to 40,000 clones, 75% to 95% seen once. Germline CDR1 and CDR2: SGHTA and FQGTGA. The germline V and J ends were trimmed by 5 bases and 6 bases, with 8 bases remaining between them. This CDR3 region has 11 residues. Autoimmune disease history or systemic immunosuppression disqualified patients. Note on this clone: Its antigen is undetermined.

Source: CD4+ or CD8+ T cells sorted from blood, taken in a trial of the OX40 agonist ivuxolimab. The sequence derives from an adult with an advanced solid tumor such as melanoma, head and neck, liver or kidney cancer. The chain employs TRBV7-3 and TRBJ2-7; weak D call: TRBD1 (5 bases). The DNA for the CDR3 is TGTGCCAGCAGCCAGGGTACCGAGCAGTACTTC. The encoded protein is CASSQGTEQYF. Using reference TRBV7-3 and TRBJ2-7 for the parts outside the CDR3, the full variable domain is GAGVSQTPSNKVTEKGKYVELRCDPISGHTALYWYRQSLGQGPEFLIYFQGTGAADDSGLPNDRFFAVRPEGSVSTLKIQRTERGDSAVYLCASSQGTEQYFGPGTRLTVT.